The 15 T cell receptor beta chains reported below all come from one sample, sequenced in a study of blood T cell repertoires in COVID-19. The protocol was immunoSEQ multiplex PCR, while the TCRdb copy is restricted to in-frame clones and leaves out a portion. Of 100,000 to 150,000 clones listed, about 85% are singletons. Source material: peripheral blood. The receptors come from a woman of 80 years or more with acute or convalescent COVID-19.

V and J are TRBV2 and TRBJ1-5; 7 nucleotides match TRBD1. The J segment lost 9 bases and the V segment lost 5 bases, leaving 10 bases of the junction unmatched. Per the germline V gene, CDR1 is SNHLY and CDR2 is FYNNEI. The CDR3 runs 14 residues. CDR3 sequence (DNA): TGTGCCAGCAGTTCTCCCGACAGGGTAAGGCCCCAGCATTTT. Translated: CASSSPDRVRPQHF.

This rearrangement joins TRBV28 to TRBJ1-1, with TRBD1 as a possible D gene (5 bases). Germline values: CDR1 MDHEN, CDR2 SYDVKM. Trimming shortened V by 5 bases and J by 3 bases, and 13 bases separated the two germline ends. The CDR3 loop spans 14 amino acids. CDR3 sequence reads: CASSQGAGDTEAFF. CDR3 nucleotide sequence: TGTGCCAGCAGTCAGGGCGCGGGGGACACTGAAGCTTTCTTT. The complete variable domain, with remaining parts taken from reference TRBV28 and TRBJ1-1, reads DVKVTQSSRYLVKRTGEKVFLECVQDMDHENMFWYRQDPGLGLRLIYFSYDVKMKEKGDIPEGYSVSREKKERFSLILESASTNQTSMYLCASSQGAGDTEAFFGQGTRLTVV.

The chain carries TRBV3-1 (or the pseudogene TRBV3-2) and TRBJ2-5, with no clear D. CDR1 LGHDT and CDR2 YNNKEL come from the germline V gene (reference sequence). Trimming cost V 4 bases and J 5 bases, with 17 bases left between them. The CDR3 loop spans 15 amino acids. CDR3 protein: CASSPTPGSLETQYF. DNA for the CDR3: TGTGCCAGCAGCCCCACCCCTGGCAGTTTGGAGACCCAGTACTTC.

The chain links TRBV28 to TRBJ1-2; D gene unclear. Trimming removed 5 bases at V and 0 bases at J, with 7 bases between. CDR1 MDHEN and CDR2 SYDVKM come from the germline V gene. CDR3 length: 13 amino acids. CDR3 bases: TGTGCCAGCAGTACCGGAGCTAACTATGGCTACACCTTC. It yields the protein CASSTGANYGYTF.

This chain links TRBV6-2 or TRBV6-3 with TRBJ1-5, with D possibly TRBD1 on 5 matching bases. Germline values: CDR1 MNHEY, CDR2 SVGEGT. V was shortened by 5 bases and J by 0 bases, with 14 bases between the two germline ends. This CDR3 is built from 16 residues. The CDR3, as DNA: TGTGCCAGCAGTACCCGCCAGGGAACTAGCAATCAGCCCCAGCATTTT. Its protein product is CASSTRQGTSNQPQHF.

The chain employs TRBV4-2 and TRBJ2-7; tentatively, D is TRBD2 (6 bases). With 4 bases removed from V and 1 base from J, the gap between germline ends came to 11 bases. The CDR3 spans 14 residues. Germline CDR1 is LGHNA and CDR2 is YNFKEQ. Written as DNA, the CDR3 is TGTGCCAGCAGCCTCATCGGGGGATCCTACGAGCAGTACGTC. Its protein product is CASSLIGGSYEQYV.

This clone was seen only a few times. The chain has TRBV6-1 and TRBJ2-7, with 8 bases identical to TRBD2. Germline CDR1 reads MNHNS; CDR2 reads SASEGT. The V segment lost 1 base and the J segment 4 bases; nucleotides outside the gene matches: 12. The CDR3 loop spans 17 amino acids. DNA of the CDR3: TGTGCCAGCAGTGAAGACGGATACCGGGGGGGGAGATACGAGCAGTACTTC. Protein product: CASSEDGYRGGRYEQYF.

As concerns this clone: The identical CDR3 is also encoded by other nucleotide sequences in the sample. V and J are TRBV6-2 or TRBV6-3 and TRBJ1-2; D is ambiguous. Deletions cut 3 bases from V and 4 bases from J, with 6 bases between. Germline V gene sequence: CDR1 MNHEY, CDR2 SVGEGT. This CDR3 has 12 amino acids. For the CDR3, the DNA is TGTGCCAGCAGTTATTCAGGCTATGGCTACACCTTC. Protein sequence: CASSYSGYGYTF.

The rearrangement joins TRBV7-9 to TRBJ1-4; D uncertain. The germline gives CDR1 SEHNR, CDR2 FQNEAQ (reference sequence). V shed 8 bases and J shed 4 bases, with 8 bases lying between them. The CDR3 covers 12 residues. Written as DNA, the CDR3 is TGTGCCAGCGGACGGGGTAATGAAAAACTGTTTTTT. Translation gives CASGRGNEKLFF.

V and J are TRBV12-5 and TRBJ1-4; the D is unclear. Germline assignment: CDR1 LGHNT and CDR2 FRNRAP. The CDR3 is 15 residues long. V was trimmed by 3 bases and J by 8 bases, leaving 16 bases between them. The CDR3 DNA sequence: TGTGCTAGTGGTTTAATGGTCACTGGAGGGGAAAAACTGTTTTTT. As protein: CASGLMVTGGEKLFF.

This clone was counted between two and nine times. The J gene is TRBJ1-2, the V gene TRBV27; the D is unclear. V was trimmed by 6 bases and J by 2 bases, leaving 13 bases between them. The germline CDR1 and CDR2 sequences are MNHEY and SMNVEV (reference sequence). The length of the CDR3 is 14 residues. CDR3 residues: CASRRPGGNYGYTF. The CDR3 DNA reads TGTGCCAGCAGAAGACCAGGAGGAAACTATGGCTACACCTTC.

The chain carries TRBV29-1 and TRBJ2-5; D unclear. The CDR3 is 12 residues long. From germline, CDR1 is SQVTM and CDR2 ANQGSEA. V shed 3 bases and J shed 5 bases, with 10 bases lying between them. CDR3 nucleotide sequence: TGCAGCGTTGATGGTGCGCGGGAGACCCAGTACTTC. Protein product: CSVDGARETQYF.

The chain joins TRBV6-1 to TRBJ1-1; 10 nucleotides agree with TRBD1. This CDR3 has 14 amino acids. J was trimmed by 5 bases and V by 3 bases; bases with no gene match: 3. Germline loops: CDR1 MNHNS, CDR2 SASEGT. The CDR3 DNA follows: TGTGCCAGCAGTGAGACAGGGGGCACAACTGAAGCTTTCTTT. Its translation is CASSETGGTTEAFF.

The chain carries TRBV6-5 and TRBJ1-6; D unclear. V dropped 4 bases and J dropped 0 bases, with 7 bases sitting between them. This CDR3 spans 15 amino acids. Germline V gene data show CDR1 as MNHEY and CDR2 as SVGAGI. The CDR3 loop reads CASSSSGSYNSPLHF. The CDR3 bases are TGTGCCAGCAGTTCTTCAGGCTCCTATAATTCACCCCTCCACTTT.

This clone was counted once. The V and J genes are TRBV5-1 and TRBJ1-2, with 7 bases matching TRBD1. This CDR3 is 14 amino acids long. Germline V gene data show CDR1 as SGHRS and CDR2 as YFSETQ. After removal of 0 bases from V and 6 bases from J, the junction contained 5 bases not matched to a gene. For the CDR3, the DNA is TGCGCCAGCAGCTTGGGGGACAGTCTAGATGGCTACACCTTC. This gives the protein CASSLGDSLDGYTF.